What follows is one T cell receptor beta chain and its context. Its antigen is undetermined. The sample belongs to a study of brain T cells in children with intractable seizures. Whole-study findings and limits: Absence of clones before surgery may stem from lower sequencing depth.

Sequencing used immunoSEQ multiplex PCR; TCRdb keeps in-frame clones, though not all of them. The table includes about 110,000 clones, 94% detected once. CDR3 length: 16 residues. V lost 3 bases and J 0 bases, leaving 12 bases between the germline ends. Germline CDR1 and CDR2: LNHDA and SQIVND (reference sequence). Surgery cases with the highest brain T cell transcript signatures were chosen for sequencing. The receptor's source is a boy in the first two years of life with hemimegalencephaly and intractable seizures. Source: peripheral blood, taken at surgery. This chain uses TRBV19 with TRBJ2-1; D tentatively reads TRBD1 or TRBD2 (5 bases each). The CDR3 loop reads CASSIGTVSSYNEQFF. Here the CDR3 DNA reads TGTGCCAGTAGTATTGGGACGGTTAGCTCCTACAATGAGCAGTTCTTC.